These T cell receptor beta chains were read from a single sample in a study of cytomegalovirus exposure and HLA in healthy donors. The repertoire was sequenced with immunoSEQ multiplex PCR; TCRdb's copy has only in-frame clones and lacks some. In the table there are approximately 160,000 clones, roughly 80% of which are singletons. The sequenced material came from PBMCs. These receptors were collected from a man aged 18-30 years in good health and CMV-seronegative. The CDR3 runs from the conserved cysteine through the conserved F or W. Each record gives: CDR3 DNA, CDR3 protein, V gene, clone size, J gene, D gene. A D gene is named only where the DNA matches it firmly. Clone size is given for some rows only: seen once, a few or many times, or a class if the clone is expanded.

CDR3nt: TGCGCCAGCAGCGTAGCGGGCCCTAATGAAAAACTGTTTTTT
CDR3aa: CASSVAGPNEKLFF
v_gene: TRBV5-1
abundance: NA
j_gene: TRBJ1-4
d_gene: NA

CDR3nt: TGCGCCAGCAGCTTGGGCCCGAGGGGGCGAGTGGATTCACCCCTCCACTTT
CDR3aa: CASSLGPRGRVDSPLHF
v_gene: TRBV5-1
abundance: NA
j_gene: TRBJ1-6
d_gene: TRBD1

CDR3nt: TGTGCCAGCAGGCAGGGGGCAGGCTATGGCTACACCTTC
CDR3aa: CASRQGAGYGYTF
v_gene: TRBV28
abundance: NA
j_gene: TRBJ1-2
d_gene: TRBD1

CDR3nt: TGTGCCAGCAGCCCCATTAGGACAGGGCCGGTATACGAGCAGTACTTC
CDR3aa: CASSPIRTGPVYEQYF
v_gene: TRBV7-8
abundance: NA
j_gene: TRBJ2-7
d_gene: TRBD1

CDR3nt: TGCGCCAGCAGCTTGGCCGGTGGGCCAGATACGCAGTATTTT
CDR3aa: CASSLAGGPDTQYF
v_gene: TRBV5-1
abundance: NA
j_gene: TRBJ2-3
d_gene: NA

CDR3nt: TGCGCCAGCAGCTACGGACTAGCGGGGGGCCAAGAGACCCAGTACTTC
CDR3aa: CASSYGLAGGQETQYF
v_gene: TRBV4-1
abundance: few
j_gene: TRBJ2-5
d_gene: TRBD2

CDR3nt: TGTGCCACGGGAAGGACTAGTCCGGAGACCCAGTACTTC
CDR3aa: CATGRTSPETQYF
v_gene: TRBV10-3
abundance: NA
j_gene: TRBJ2-5
d_gene: TRBD2

CDR3nt: TGTGCCAGCAGTTCTTATCTAGCGGGGGGCTCCAAAAACATTCAGTACTTC
CDR3aa: CASSSYLAGGSKNIQYF
v_gene: TRBV7-8
abundance: NA
j_gene: TRBJ2-4
d_gene: TRBD2

CDR3nt: TGTGCCAGCAGCGTAGTCCCCCGCACCGGGGAGCTGTTTTTT
CDR3aa: CASSVVPRTGELFF
v_gene: TRBV9
abundance: once
j_gene: TRBJ2-2
d_gene: NA

CDR3nt: TGTGCCTGGAGTCAAACAGGGGTTTCTATGGGCTATGGCTACACCTTC
CDR3aa: CAWSQTGVSMGYGYTF
v_gene: TRBV30
abundance: NA
j_gene: TRBJ1-2
d_gene: TRBD1

CDR3nt: TGTGCCAGCAGTGATGGACGAGCGGGGAGTTACACCTTC
CDR3aa: CASSDGRAGSYTF
v_gene: TRBV2
abundance: NA
j_gene: TRBJ1-2
d_gene: NA

CDR3nt: TGCGCCAGCAGCCAGGCAGCGGATGGCTACACCTTC
CDR3aa: CASSQAADGYTF
v_gene: TRBV4-1
abundance: NA
j_gene: TRBJ1-2
d_gene: NA

CDR3nt: TGTGCCAGCAGCGTAGGCAACAGGGCGGCCGGGGAGCTGTTTTTT
CDR3aa: CASSVGNRAAGELFF
v_gene: TRBV9
abundance: NA
j_gene: TRBJ2-2
d_gene: NA

CDR3nt: TGTGCCAGCAGTTACGTGGGGGCGGGTGGCTACACCTTC
CDR3aa: CASSYVGAGGYTF
v_gene: TRBV6-5
abundance: NA
j_gene: TRBJ1-2
d_gene: NA

CDR3nt: TGCACCAGCAGCCATCCCGGGACAGGGCGGGAGGCCAAAAACATTCAGTACTTC
CDR3aa: CTSSHPGTGREAKNIQYF
v_gene: TRBV1
abundance: NA
j_gene: TRBJ2-4
d_gene: NA

CDR3nt: TGTGCCAGCTCAGGGACTAGCGGGCCCTCTAGGGAGCAGTTCTTC
CDR3aa: CASSGTSGPSREQFF
v_gene: TRBV18
abundance: NA
j_gene: TRBJ2-1
d_gene: TRBD2

CDR3nt: TGTGCCAGCAGTTTGAACACCTATGGCTACACCTTC
CDR3aa: CASSLNTYGYTF
v_gene: TRBV28
abundance: NA
j_gene: TRBJ1-2
d_gene: NA

CDR3nt: TGTGCCAGCAGCTCAGACAGGACAACCTACGAGCAGTACTTC
CDR3aa: CASSSDRTTYEQYF
v_gene: TRBV7-9
abundance: NA
j_gene: TRBJ2-7
d_gene: NA

CDR3nt: TGTGCCAGCAGCCTTGGGACAGGGGAAGCAGCACAACGAGAGACCCAGTACTTC
CDR3aa: CASSLGTGEAAQRETQYF
v_gene: TRBV4-2
abundance: once
j_gene: TRBJ2-5
d_gene: TRBD1

CDR3nt: TGTGCCACCACCCAGAGGGGAGGCGGGGAGCTGTTTTTT
CDR3aa: CATTQRGGGELFF
v_gene: TRBV19
abundance: NA
j_gene: TRBJ2-2
d_gene: NA

CDR3nt: TGTGCCAGCAGCACCACCGGGGACAGGGAGGGGACTGAAGCTTTCTTT
CDR3aa: CASSTTGDREGTEAFF
v_gene: TRBV9
abundance: NA
j_gene: TRBJ1-1
d_gene: TRBD1

CDR3nt: TGTGCCACCAGCACCTCCCTTTGGGGAGGAAGAGACGAGCAGTACTTC
CDR3aa: CATSTSLWGGRDEQYF
v_gene: TRBV15
abundance: NA
j_gene: TRBJ2-7
d_gene: NA

CDR3nt: TGTGCCATCATGGGGACAGGGACCCAAGAGACCCAGTACTTC
CDR3aa: CAIMGTGTQETQYF
v_gene: TRBV10-3
abundance: NA
j_gene: TRBJ2-5
d_gene: TRBD1

CDR3nt: TGCGCCAGCAGATTATCCTCCCGGGGGGAGGACACCGGGGAGCTGTTTTTT
CDR3aa: CASRLSSRGEDTGELFF
v_gene: TRBV5-1
abundance: once
j_gene: TRBJ2-2
d_gene: TRBD2

CDR3nt: TGTGCCAGCAGCCAAACTTCCTACGAGCAGTACTTC
CDR3aa: CASSQTSYEQYF
v_gene: TRBV5-8
abundance: few
j_gene: TRBJ2-7
d_gene: NA

CDR3nt: TGTGCCAGCAGCCATATTTCCTACGAGCAGTACTTC
CDR3aa: CASSHISYEQYF
v_gene: TRBV14
abundance: NA
j_gene: TRBJ2-7
d_gene: NA

CDR3nt: TGTGCCAGCAGCTCCCACGGGAGCTATGGCTACACCTTC
CDR3aa: CASSSHGSYGYTF
v_gene: TRBV7-9
abundance: once
j_gene: TRBJ1-2
d_gene: NA

CDR3nt: TGTGCCAGTAGTATAGGAGGCACGGGAGAGACCCAGTACTTC
CDR3aa: CASSIGGTGETQYF
v_gene: TRBV19
abundance: NA
j_gene: TRBJ2-5
d_gene: NA

CDR3nt: TGCGCCAGCAGCCAACCTTGGTCAGGGATAGACGAGCAGTTCTTC
CDR3aa: CASSQPWSGIDEQFF
v_gene: TRBV4-3
abundance: NA
j_gene: TRBJ2-1
d_gene: NA

CDR3nt: TGTGCCAGCAGTCCGATGACTAGCGGGATCCAGACCCAGTACTTC
CDR3aa: CASSPMTSGIQTQYF
v_gene: TRBV6-1
abundance: NA
j_gene: TRBJ2-5
d_gene: TRBD2

CDR3nt: TGCGCCAGCAGCCAAGATCTGCTAGCGGGGCCCTTCGGAGAGACCCAGTACTTC
CDR3aa: CASSQDLLAGPFGETQYF
v_gene: TRBV4-3
abundance: NA
j_gene: TRBJ2-5
d_gene: TRBD2

CDR3nt: TGTGCCAGCAGCGTAGCCTCGGGAGGCACCGGGGAGCTGTTTTTT
CDR3aa: CASSVASGGTGELFF
v_gene: TRBV9
abundance: NA
j_gene: TRBJ2-2
d_gene: TRBD2

CDR3nt: TGTGCCAGCAGCTTGGGACAGGGAGTTCAGTACTTC
CDR3aa: CASSLGQGVQYF
v_gene: TRBV5-6
abundance: NA
j_gene: TRBJ2-4
d_gene: TRBD1